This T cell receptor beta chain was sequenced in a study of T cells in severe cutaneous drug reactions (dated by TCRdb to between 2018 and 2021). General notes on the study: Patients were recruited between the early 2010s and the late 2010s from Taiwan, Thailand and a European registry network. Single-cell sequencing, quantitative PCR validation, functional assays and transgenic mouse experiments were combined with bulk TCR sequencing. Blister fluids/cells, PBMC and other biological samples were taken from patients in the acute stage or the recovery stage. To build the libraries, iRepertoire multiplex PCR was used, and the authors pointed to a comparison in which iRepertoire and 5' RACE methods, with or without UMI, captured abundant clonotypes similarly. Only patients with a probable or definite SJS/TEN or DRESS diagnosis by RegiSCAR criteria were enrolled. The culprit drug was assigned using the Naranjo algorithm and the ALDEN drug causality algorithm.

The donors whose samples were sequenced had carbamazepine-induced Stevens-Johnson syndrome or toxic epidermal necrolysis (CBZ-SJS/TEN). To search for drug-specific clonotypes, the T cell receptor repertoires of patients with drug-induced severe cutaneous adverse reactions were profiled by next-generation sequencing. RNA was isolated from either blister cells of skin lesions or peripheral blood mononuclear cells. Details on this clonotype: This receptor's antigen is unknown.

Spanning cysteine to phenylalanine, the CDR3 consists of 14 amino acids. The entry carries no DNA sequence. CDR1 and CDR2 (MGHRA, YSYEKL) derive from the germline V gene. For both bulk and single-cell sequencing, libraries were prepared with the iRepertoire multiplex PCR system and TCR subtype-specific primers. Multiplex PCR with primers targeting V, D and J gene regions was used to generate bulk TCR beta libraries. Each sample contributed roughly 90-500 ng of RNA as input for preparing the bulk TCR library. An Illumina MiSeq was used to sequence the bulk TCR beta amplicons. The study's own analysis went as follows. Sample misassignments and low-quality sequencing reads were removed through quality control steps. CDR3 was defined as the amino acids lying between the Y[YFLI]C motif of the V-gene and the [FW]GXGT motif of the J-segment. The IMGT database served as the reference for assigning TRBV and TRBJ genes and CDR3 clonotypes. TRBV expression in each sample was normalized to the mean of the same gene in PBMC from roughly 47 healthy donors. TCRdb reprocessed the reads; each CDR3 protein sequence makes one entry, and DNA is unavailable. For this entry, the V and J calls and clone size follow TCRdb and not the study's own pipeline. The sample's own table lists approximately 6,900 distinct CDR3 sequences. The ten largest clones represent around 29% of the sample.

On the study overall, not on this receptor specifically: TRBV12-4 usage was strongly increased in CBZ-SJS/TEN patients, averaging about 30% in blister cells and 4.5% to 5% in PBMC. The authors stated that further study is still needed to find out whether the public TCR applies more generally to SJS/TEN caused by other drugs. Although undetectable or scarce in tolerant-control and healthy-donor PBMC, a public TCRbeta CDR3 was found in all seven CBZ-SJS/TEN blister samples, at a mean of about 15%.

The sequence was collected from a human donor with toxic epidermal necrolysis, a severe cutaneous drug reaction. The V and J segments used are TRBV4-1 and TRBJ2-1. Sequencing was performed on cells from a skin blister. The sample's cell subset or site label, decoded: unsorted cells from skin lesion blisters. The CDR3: CASSQANSYNEQFF.